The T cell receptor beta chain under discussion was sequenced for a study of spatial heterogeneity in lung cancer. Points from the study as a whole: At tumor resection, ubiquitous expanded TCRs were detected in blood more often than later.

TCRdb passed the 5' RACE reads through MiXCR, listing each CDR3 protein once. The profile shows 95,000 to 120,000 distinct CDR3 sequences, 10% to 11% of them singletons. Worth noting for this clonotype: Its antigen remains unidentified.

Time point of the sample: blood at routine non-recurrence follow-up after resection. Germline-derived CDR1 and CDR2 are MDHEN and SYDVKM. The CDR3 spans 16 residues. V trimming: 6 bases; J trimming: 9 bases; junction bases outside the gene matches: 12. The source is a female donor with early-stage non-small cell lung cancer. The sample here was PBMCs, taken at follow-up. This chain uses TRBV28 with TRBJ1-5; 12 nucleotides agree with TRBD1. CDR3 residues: CASSPGTGGSLGPQHF. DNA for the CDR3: TGTGCCAGCAGCCCCGGGACAGGGGGCTCCCTGGGGCCCCAGCATTTT.